This T cell receptor beta chain emerged from a study of regulatory T cells. Whole-study results and caveats: Skewed V and J usage and few unique V-J pairs marked patient repertoires, most in Tregs.

A couple of CD3G-deficient patients had more severe autoimmunity; all had some. The germline V gene encodes CDR1 SGHVS and CDR2 FQNEAQ. V lost 4 bases, J lost 5 bases, and 12 bases lay in between. The CDR3 totals 13 residues. By share, this clone ranks as large. As yet, its antigen is unknown. The primer mix had 52 TRBV and 13 TRBJ primers. The repertoire was sequenced with immunoSEQ multiplex PCR; TCRdb's copy has only in-frame clones and lacks some. This table holds some 21,000 clones, 93% found once. Sequencing was carried out using CD8+ T cells sorted from blood. The V call is TRBV7-8, the J call TRBJ2-7; D call uncertain. The receptor's source is a child between 2 and 9 years old with CD3G deficiency. The DNA of the CDR3 is TGTGCCAGCAGCTCAGACCGAGGAGACGAGCAGTACTTC. Protein: CASSSDRGDEQYF.